This T cell receptor beta chain was documented in a study of blood T cell repertoires in COVID-19. Looking at the study overall: Samples representing acute and convalescent COVID-19 were sourced from the United States, Italy and Spain. PBMCs, B-cell-depleted T cells, or T cells were the source of the cDNA or gDNA that made up the material.

The V and J ends lost 3 bases and 4 bases respectively, with 16 bases between them. There are 15 residues in the CDR3. Germline lookup yields CDR1 SNHLY and CDR2 FYNNEI. In the authors' workflow: Researchers report that nucleated cell counts were estimated from reference gene primer amplification. TCRdb's copy holds only in-frame clones and misses some; the assay was immunoSEQ multiplex PCR. The V and J calls and clone size are taken from that table; D and trimming were inferred from the DNA. The table lists some 190,000 clones, 80% to 90% of them singletons, with over 9.5% in the top ten. The J gene is TRBJ2-7, the V gene TRBV2, with D possibly TRBD2 on 5 matching bases. The clonotype comes from a human donor with active or convalescent COVID-19. The donor label of this sample is uncertain. What was sequenced was peripheral blood. The CDR3 bases are TGTGCCAGCAGTGACAGCAGCGGTCGGGCGTACGAGCAGTACTTC. Translating gives CASSDSSGRAYEQYF.